This TCR beta chain was sequenced in a study of CD8 T cells in Susac syndrome. This clonotype is a singleton in its sample. Purification of the CD8+ and CD4+ T cells relied on negative isolation, and TEMRA cells underwent FACS enrichment. A quantity of about 0.5 to 1 ug RNA underwent reverse transcription using random hexamers. TCRdb reanalysed the immunoSEQ multiplex PCR reads using MiXCR and keeps one entry per CDR3 protein. The table has around 190,000 distinct CDR3 sequences, about 94% seen once. The CDR3 spans 15 residues. Trimming removed 4 bases from V and 3 bases from J; junction bases left unmatched: 10. Germline V gene data show CDR1 as GTSNPN and CDR2 as SVGIG (reference sequence).

This chain uses TRBV30 with TRBJ1-1; 8 bases map to TRBD1. The sequenced sample was CD4+ T cells from PBMCs. The sequence was collected from a human donor in good health. CDR3 sequence (DNA): TGTGCCTGGACCCCCCCGGCAGGGGGCTACACTGAAGCTTTCTTT. Residues: CAWTPPAGGYTEAFF.